The clone carrying this T cell receptor (beta chain) was counted only a few times. Clones were sequenced by immunoSEQ multiplex PCR, and TCRdb holds only the in-frame ones, with some missing. The sample includes about 3,500 clones, about 23% of them seen just once. The sample comes from a study of T cells in localized non-small cell lung cancer. Germline loops: CDR1 LNHNV, CDR2 YYDKDF (reference sequence). The V end was cut by 0 bases, the J end by 7 bases, with 15 bases between. This CDR3 has 15 amino acids. This sequence joins TRBV15 and TRBJ1-1; D unresolved. The sequence was collected from a man aged 40 to 69 with stage II squamous cell lung carcinoma. This sample comprised lung tumor tissue, obtained before any cancer treatment. The CDR3 coding sequence is TGTGCCACCAGCAGAGATCTGAGGGAACCCTTTGAAGCTTTCTTT. Translated, it gives CATSRDLREPFEAFF.